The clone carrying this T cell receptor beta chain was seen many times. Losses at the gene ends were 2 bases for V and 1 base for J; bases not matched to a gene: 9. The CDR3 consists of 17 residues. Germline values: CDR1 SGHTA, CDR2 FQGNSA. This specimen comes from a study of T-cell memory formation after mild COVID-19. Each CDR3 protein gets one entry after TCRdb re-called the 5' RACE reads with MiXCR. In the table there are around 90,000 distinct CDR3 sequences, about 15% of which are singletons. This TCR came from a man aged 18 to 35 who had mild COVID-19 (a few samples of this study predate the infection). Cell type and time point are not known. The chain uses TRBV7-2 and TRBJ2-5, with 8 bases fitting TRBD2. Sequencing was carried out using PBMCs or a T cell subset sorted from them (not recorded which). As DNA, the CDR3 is TGTGCCAGCAGCTTACTCGGGTCGGCGGGGGGCCAAGAGACCCAGTACTTC. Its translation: CASSLLGSAGGQETQYF.